Listed here are 27 T cell receptor beta chains from one sample, sequenced in a study of long-term antiretroviral therapy in people with HIV. Survey level was the resolution at which the v3.0 immunoSEQ assay ran. Sequencing was performed with immunoSEQ multiplex PCR; in TCRdb, only in-frame clones are kept and a portion is missing. In the table there are 20,000 to 30,000 clones, more than 70% of which are singletons. The sequenced sample was unsorted PBMCs, obtained 3 years after starting antiretroviral therapy. Receptors originate from a man between 18 and 35 years old with HIV.

The gene calls are TRBV28 and TRBJ2-7; 9 positions agree with TRBD1. Trimming removed 8 bases from V and 2 bases from J; junction bases left unmatched: 4. The CDR3 has 13 residues. From germline, CDR1 is MDHEN and CDR2 SYDVKM. The CDR3 sequence is CASEGQGPYEQYV. The CDR3 DNA reads TGTGCCAGCGAGGGACAGGGACCCTACGAGCAGTACGTC.

J is TRBJ2-1 and V is TRBV19; no reliable D call. V lost 3 bases and J lost 0, with 9 bases in between. Germline V gene data show CDR1 as LNHDA and CDR2 as SQIVND (reference sequence). The CDR3 has 15 amino acids. The CDR3 DNA reads as TGTGCCAGTAGTATTGTTCCGTTCTCCTACAATGAGCAGTTCTTC. Translating gives CASSIVPFSYNEQFF.

The rearrangement uses TRBV30 and TRBJ2-5; perhaps D is TRBD1 or TRBD2 (6 bases each). The CDR3 runs to 12 residues. Looked up from germline, CDR1 is GTSNPN and CDR2 is SVGIG (reference sequence). Trimming left V 1 base short and J 5 bases short, with 8 bases between. The CDR3 loop reads CAWSGGGETQYF. CDR3 DNA sequence: TGTGCCTGGAGTGGAGGGGGGGAGACCCAGTACTTC.

This chain links TRBV19 with TRBJ1-5; the D gene is possibly TRBD1 (5 bases). Germline V gives CDR1 LNHDA, CDR2 SQIVND (reference sequence). V lost 8 bases and J 5 bases, leaving 13 bases between the germline ends. CDR3 length: 13 amino acids. This chain's CDR3 is CASSLGGHQPQHF. Written as DNA, the CDR3 is TGTGCCAGTTCCCTCGGGGGTCATCAGCCCCAGCATTTT.

This chain connects TRBV27 to TRBJ2-6; D remains unclear. V dropped 5 bases and J dropped 0 bases, with 2 bases sitting between them. Germline CDR1 and CDR2: MNHEY and SMNVEV (reference sequence). The CDR3 runs to 13 residues. CDR3 DNA sequence: TGTGCCAGCAGTCTCTCTGGGGCCAACGTCCTGACTTTC. It specifies CASSLSGANVLTF.

J is TRBJ2-7 and V is TRBV11-3; D is tentatively TRBD1 or TRBD2 (6 bases each). Trimming stripped 0 bases from V and 6 bases from J, with 9 bases between. CDR3 size: 13 residues. Germline CDR1 and CDR2: SGHNT and YENEEA. This chain's CDR3 is CASSLDRGPEQYF. The CDR3 DNA is TGTGCCAGCAGCTTAGATCGGGGGCCCGAGCAGTACTTC.

This clone is labeled as medium-sized. The chain recombines TRBV6-6 with TRBJ2-7; D is undetermined. Trimming stripped 4 bases from V and 3 bases from J, with 4 bases between. The germline V gene has CDR1 MNHNY and CDR2 SVGAGI (reference sequence). The CDR3 is made up of 11 amino acids. This chain's CDR3 is CASSLLYEQYF. DNA for the CDR3: TGTGCCAGCAGTTTACTCTACGAGCAGTACTTC.

The rearrangement joins TRBV19 to TRBJ2-2; no definite D call. The V and J ends lost 7 bases and 0 bases respectively, with 12 bases between them. Germline values: CDR1 LNHDA, CDR2 SQIVND (reference sequence). There are 15 residues in the CDR3. CDR3 residues: CASIPSTANTGELFF. The CDR3 DNA reads TGTGCCAGTATACCCAGTACAGCGAACACCGGGGAGCTGTTTTTT. Based on the CDR3 plus reference TRBV19 and TRBJ2-2, the full variable domain is DGGITQSPKYLFRKEGQNVTLSCEQNLNHDAMYWYRQDPGQGLRLIYYSQIVNDFQKGDIAEGYSVSREKKESFPLTVTSAQKNPTAFYLCASIPSTANTGELFFGEGSRLTVL.

The chain recombines TRBV20-1 with TRBJ1-2; D is ambiguous. The CDR3 is 11 amino acids. Germline CDR1 and CDR2: DFQATT and SNEGSKA (reference sequence). Trimming took 3 bases from V and 5 from J, leaving 7 bases between them. The CDR3 region has the DNA TGCAGTGCTAGTGGGGTTTATGGCTACACCTTC. This gives the protein CSASGVYGYTF.

The rearrangement joins TRBV4-1 to TRBJ1-5, with a weak D call TRBD1 (5 bases). The CDR3 is 16 amino acids. Germline V CDR1 and CDR2: MGHRA, YSYEKL. Trimming left V 3 bases short and J 10 bases short, with 22 bases between. The CDR3 loop reads CASSHRQLLGGRPQHF. CDR3 sequence (DNA): TGCGCCAGCAGCCACAGACAGCTGCTCGGCGGTAGACCCCAGCATTTT.

The gene calls are TRBV11-3 and TRBJ2-1, with TRBD2 matching over 8 bases. This CDR3 has 15 amino acids. Germline V gene lookup returns CDR1 SGHNT and CDR2 YENEEA. Unmatched junction bases numbered 10, after V lost 7 bases and J lost 5 bases. The CDR3 protein is CASTPGGAADNEQFF. DNA for the CDR3: TGTGCCAGCACCCCCGGGGGGGCCGCGGACAATGAGCAGTTCTTC.

The V gene is TRBV19, the J gene TRBJ1-5; D gene unclear. Per the germline V gene, CDR1 is LNHDA and CDR2 is SQIVND (reference sequence). CDR3 length: 12 residues. The V gene lost 8 bases and the J gene lost 4 bases, with 9 bases spanning the gap. The CDR3 sequence is CASEGGNQPQHF. The CDR3 DNA reads as TGTGCCAGTGAAGGAGGGAATCAGCCCCAGCATTTT. Combining the CDR3 with reference TRBV19 and TRBJ1-5 gives the whole variable domain DGGITQSPKYLFRKEGQNVTLSCEQNLNHDAMYWYRQDPGQGLRLIYYSQIVNDFQKGDIAEGYSVSREKKESFPLTVTSAQKNPTAFYLCASEGGNQPQHFGDGTRLSIL.

This chain joins TRBV6-1 and TRBJ1-5; D call uncertain. V was cut by 6 bases and J by 4 bases, with 13 bases left in between. CDR1 and CDR2 from the germline V gene are MNHNS and SASEGT. The CDR3 spans 14 residues. The CDR3 bases are TGTGCCAGCAGACCCCCCCTAATGAATCAGCCCCAGCATTTT. This encodes CASRPPLMNQPQHF.

The chain employs TRBV4-1 and TRBJ2-7; D perhaps matches TRBD1 (6 bases). Trimming removed 1 base from V and 6 bases from J, with 16 bases in between. This CDR3 comprises 15 residues. Germline V gives CDR1 MGHRA, CDR2 YSYEKL. The CDR3 nucleotides are TGCGCCAGCAGCCAAGGTCCAGGGGCTGCTGGCGAGCAGTACTTC. It translates to CASSQGPGAAGEQYF.

The rearrangement uses TRBV19 and TRBJ2-7; D not certain. V was trimmed by 3 bases and J by 3 bases, leaving 12 bases between them. Germline lookup yields CDR1 LNHDA and CDR2 SQIVND (reference sequence). This CDR3 comprises 14 residues. As DNA, the CDR3 is TGTGCCAGTAGTATGGGATTACAGAGCTACGAGCAGTACTTC. Its translation is CASSMGLQSYEQYF. The full variable domain, in which reference TRBV19 and TRBJ2-7 provide the parts outside the CDR3, is DGGITQSPKYLFRKEGQNVTLSCEQNLNHDAMYWYRQDPGQGLRLIYYSQIVNDFQKGDIAEGYSVSREKKESFPLTVTSAQKNPTAFYLCASSMGLQSYEQYFGPGTRLTVT.

This rearrangement joins TRBV29-1 to TRBJ2-3, with TRBD1 as a possible D gene (5 bases). Germline-derived CDR1 and CDR2 are SQVTM and ANQGSEA. V was clipped by 1 base and J by 4 bases, with 12 bases between them. The CDR3 spans 14 residues. The CDR3 DNA reads TGCAGCGTTGAAGTAGGACATATCCCAGATACGCAGTATTTT. Amino acids: CSVEVGHIPDTQYF.

V is TRBV6-1 and J is TRBJ1-5; no definite D call. Germline V lookup: CDR1 MNHNS, CDR2 SASEGT. The CDR3 is 13 amino acids. V was clipped by 9 bases and J by 2 bases, with 11 bases between them. CDR3 sequence (DNA): TGTGCCAGTGGTTCTGAGGGCAATCAGCCCCAGCATTTT. Residues: CASGSEGNQPQHF.

J is TRBJ2-3 and V is TRBV25-1; perhaps D is TRBD1 or TRBD2 (5 bases each). The CDR3 contains 13 residues. V lost 8 bases and J lost 5, with 14 bases in between. CDR1 is MGHDK, CDR2 SYGVNS, per germline. CDR3 in amino acids: CASPAGAGDTQYF. The CDR3 DNA reads as TGTGCCAGCCCCGCCGGGGCGGGAGATACGCAGTATTTT.

V and J are TRBV6-5 and TRBJ2-1, with 8 nucleotides matching TRBD1. The CDR3 runs to 14 residues. V lost 6 bases, J lost 4 bases, and 5 bases stayed unmatched. The germline gives CDR1 MNHEY, CDR2 SVGAGI. The CDR3 sequence: CASRHRGYYNEQFF. The DNA for the CDR3 is TGTGCCAGCAGGCACAGGGGGTATTACAATGAGCAGTTCTTC.

V is TRBV2 and J is TRBJ1-2; 9 nucleotides align to TRBD1. The CDR3 has 14 amino acids. Germline CDR1 is SNHLY and CDR2 is FYNNEI. Trimming took 5 bases from V and 4 from J; bases not matched to a gene: 5. The CDR3 spells CASSTDRGGYGYTF. The CDR3 DNA follows: TGTGCCAGCAGTACGGACAGGGGTGGCTATGGCTACACCTTC. The variable domain in full, completed from reference TRBV2 and TRBJ1-2, reads EPEVTQTPSHQVTQMGQEVILRCVPISNHLYFYWYRQILGQKVEFLVSFYNNEISEKSEIFDDQFSVERPDGSNFTLKIRSTKLEDSAMYFCASSTDRGGYGYTFGSGTRLTVV.

The gene calls are TRBV2 and TRBJ2-5, with TRBD1 matching 10 bases. CDR1 and CDR2 from the germline V gene are SNHLY and FYNNEI. The length of the CDR3 is 18 residues. The J segment lost 0 bases and the V segment lost 5 bases, leaving 12 bases of the junction unmatched. DNA of the CDR3: TGTGCCAGCAGTTCCCCCTTCCGGGACAGGGGATACCAAGAGACCCAGTACTTC. It specifies CASSSPFRDRGYQETQYF.

V and J are TRBV7-8 and TRBJ2-2, with D maybe TRBD2 (5 bases). The CDR3 runs to 14 residues. Germline V gene sequence: CDR1 SGHVS, CDR2 FQNEAQ. The V gene lost 3 bases and the J gene lost 6 bases, with 11 bases spanning the gap. CDR3 in amino acids: CASSFGVGAGELFF. In DNA, the CDR3 is TGTGCCAGCAGCTTTGGGGTCGGGGCCGGGGAGCTGTTTTTT.

This clone was seen only once. The CDR3 reads CASSQADRGAYEQYF. The CDR3 region has the DNA TGCGCCAGCAGCCAAGCGGACAGGGGCGCCTACGAGCAGTACTTC. The V and J genes are TRBV4-1 and TRBJ2-7, with TRBD1 identical over 9 bases. The V gene end was trimmed by 1 base and the J gene end by 2 bases; junction bases not matched to a gene: 3. This CDR3 region has 15 residues. Germline CDR1 is MGHRA and CDR2 is YSYEKL.

The chain combines TRBV19 with TRBJ1-4; D unresolved. Looked up from germline, CDR1 is LNHDA and CDR2 is SQIVND (reference sequence). The CDR3 has 15 residues. The germline V and J ends were trimmed by 3 bases and 4 bases, with 12 bases remaining between them. CDR3 nucleotides: TGTGCCAGTAGTATGACACGAAGTGATAATGAAAAACTGTTTTTT. The encoded protein is CASSMTRSDNEKLFF.

The rearrangement joins TRBV10-2 to TRBJ1-2; a possible D gene is TRBD1 (6 bases). The V and J ends lost 2 bases and 0 bases respectively, with 13 bases between them. This CDR3 spans 16 amino acids. Germline lookup yields CDR1 WSHSY and CDR2 SAAADI. The CDR3 DNA is TGCGCCAGCAGTGAGCCGGGAGAGGGGGCTAACTATGGCTACACCTTC. Translation gives CASSEPGEGANYGYTF.

V and J are TRBV6-5 and TRBJ1-2; D is uncertain. The CDR3 runs 14 residues. The V and J ends lost 5 bases and 4 bases respectively, with 14 bases between them. Germline CDR1 is MNHEY and CDR2 is SVGAGI. The CDR3 sequence is CASSLGGQPYGYTF. CDR3 nucleotides: TGTGCCAGCAGTCTTGGAGGGCAGCCCTATGGCTACACCTTC.

The chain employs TRBV6-1 and TRBJ2-7; 8 nucleotides match TRBD2. Germline-derived CDR1 and CDR2 are MNHNS and SASEGT. The CDR3 extends over 11 amino acids. Unmatched junction bases numbered 5, after V lost 11 bases and J lost 5 bases. CDR3 nucleotide sequence: TGTGCCGCAAGGCGGGGGGACGAGCAGTACGTC. This translates into CAARRGDEQYV.